The 21 T cell receptor beta chains below were found in one sample sequenced in a study of T-cell reconstitution after alpha-beta-depleted transplantation in children. This sample's TCRbeta library carried unique molecular identifier barcodes. TCRdb re-called the PCR reads through MiXCR, storing one row per CDR3 protein. This sample yields roughly 500,000 distinct CDR3 sequences, of which roughly 33% are seen a single time; around 2.4% belongs to the top ten. Sequences were derived from PBMCs from the stem cell graft donor, sampled from the stem cell graft. The receptor set was obtained from a human donor who donated a stem cell graft to a child with aplastic anemia.

The chain couples TRBV13 to TRBJ2-3; D might be TRBD2 (6 bases). Germline-derived CDR1 and CDR2 are PRHDT and FYEKMQ (reference sequence). Trimming took 4 bases from V and 6 from J, leaving 23 bases between them. The CDR3 extends over 17 amino acids. Here the CDR3 reads CASSSSHFGTLRDTQYF. CDR3 DNA sequence: TGTGCCAGCAGCTCCTCTCATTTTGGGACTTTGCGTGATACGCAGTATTTT.

This clonotype has only a few counts. V is TRBV27 and J is TRBJ2-7; D is possibly TRBD2 (5 bases). Germline CDR1 is MNHEY and CDR2 is SMNVEV (reference sequence). There are 18 residues in the CDR3. Trimming took off 5 bases at V and 0 bases at J, with 23 bases between the two ends. In DNA form, the CDR3 reads TGTGCCAGCAGTCCCCTAAGTCCAAGCGGCTATAGCTCCTACGAGCAGTACTTC. Its translation is CASSPLSPSGYSSYEQYF.

The genes are TRBV10-3 and TRBJ1-1, with D hard to call. Per the germline V gene, CDR1 is ENHRY and CDR2 is SYGVKD. There are 15 residues in the CDR3. The ends were cut back, 2 bases at V and 1 base at J, with 11 bases in the middle. CDR3 sequence reads: CAISEGWETNTEAFF. CDR3 bases: TGTGCCATCAGTGAGGGGTGGGAGACGAACACTGAAGCTTTCTTT.

The chain combines TRBV5-1 with TRBJ2-7; 10 nucleotides line up with TRBD2. V lost 0 bases, J lost 6 bases, and 3 bases stayed unmatched. The CDR3 covers 14 residues. The germline gives CDR1 SGHRS, CDR2 YFSETQ. For the CDR3, the DNA is TGCGCCAGCAGCTTGGGAATAGCGGGAGGCGAGCAGTACGTC. As protein: CASSLGIAGGEQYV.

V is TRBV29-1 and J is TRBJ1-2, with 9 positions matching TRBD1. V shed 5 bases, J shed 4 bases, and the junction held 11 bases outside the gene matches. CDR3 length: 15 residues. CDR1 and CDR2 from the germline V gene are SQVTM and ANQGSEA. CDR3 protein: CSVPPWTGDGYGYTF. CDR3 nucleotide sequence: TGCAGCGTTCCGCCCTGGACAGGGGACGGCTATGGCTACACCTTC.

This clonotype was seen a few times. The V gene is TRBV7-6, the J gene TRBJ1-3; TRBD1 is a possible D gene (5 bases). The CDR3 consists of 16 residues. Trimming removed 8 bases at V and 4 bases at J, with 21 bases between. Germline CDR1 reads SGHVS; CDR2 reads FNYEAQ. DNA of the CDR3: TGTGCCAGCGGAGACGTTGGGGGACGGGGAGGAAACACCATATATTTT. This encodes CASGDVGGRGGNTIYF. Using reference TRBV7-6 and TRBJ1-3 for the parts outside the CDR3, the full variable domain is GAGVSQSPRYKVTKRGQDVALRCDPISGHVSLYWYRQALGQGPEFLTYFNYEAQQDKSGLPNDRFSAERPEGSISTLTIQRTEQRDSAMYRCASGDVGGRGGNTIYFGEGSWLTVV.

This chain connects TRBV7-2 to TRBJ2-5; D may be TRBD1 (6 bases). Germline V gene sequence: CDR1 SGHTA, CDR2 FQGNSA. The CDR3 runs to 14 residues. V was shortened by 5 bases and J by 5 bases, with 15 bases between the two germline ends. The CDR3 coding sequence is TGTGCCAGCAGCCCACATACAGGGTCCGAGACCCAGTACTTC. Translating gives CASSPHTGSETQYF.

The rearrangement joins TRBV29-1 to TRBJ1-1, with 8 positions matching TRBD1. V was clipped by 8 bases and J by 1 base; unmatched bases: 6. The germline V gene has CDR1 SQVTM and CDR2 ANQGSEA. This CDR3 spans 13 amino acids. The CDR3 reads CSSSTGANTEAFF. CDR3 DNA sequence: TGCAGCTCGTCGACAGGGGCGAACACTGAAGCTTTCTTT.

The V and J genes are TRBV6-1 and TRBJ2-5, with TRBD1 identical over 7 bases. The J segment lost 4 bases and the V segment lost 3 bases, leaving 5 bases of the junction unmatched. Germline CDR1 is MNHNS and CDR2 is SASEGT. The CDR3 is 14 amino acids. This CDR3 is CASSDWDSRETQYF. CDR3 in DNA: TGTGCCAGCAGTGACTGGGACAGCCGAGAGACCCAGTACTTC.

V gene TRBV4-3 combines with J gene TRBJ2-1, with D maybe TRBD2 (6 bases). The CDR3 is made up of 18 amino acids. CDR1 and CDR2 (germline): LGHNA, YSLEER. V was pared by 3 bases and J by 8 bases, with 26 bases between. In DNA form, the CDR3 reads TGCGCCAGCAGCCATGACAATATTGGACGGAGGGTCAGGGATGAGCAGTTCTTC. It encodes CASSHDNIGRRVRDEQFF.

In DNA form, the CDR3 reads TGTGCCAGCAGTTTAGGACAGTTAGCGGGCTACAATGAGCAGTTCTTC. Amino acid sequence: CASSLGQLAGYNEQFF. The chain carries TRBV27 and TRBJ2-1, with D tentatively TRBD2 (7 bases). Trimming pared 2 bases from V and 3 bases from J, leaving 14 bases between. The length of the CDR3 is 16 residues. The germline gives CDR1 MNHEY, CDR2 SMNVEV (reference sequence).

The chain couples TRBV7-9 to TRBJ1-4, with D unclear. CDR3 length: 14 amino acids. The germline V gene encodes CDR1 SEHNR and CDR2 FQNEAQ (reference sequence). Deletions cut 3 bases from V and 8 bases from J, with 13 bases between. CDR3 nucleotides: TGTGCCAGCAGCTTGGACGGGCCGGGCGAAAAACTGTTTTTT. It translates to CASSLDGPGEKLFF.

J is TRBJ1-5 and V is TRBV28; TRBD1 agrees at 9 bases. Germline V gene sequence: CDR1 MDHEN, CDR2 SYDVKM. V trimming: 3 bases; J trimming: 2 bases; junction bases outside the gene matches: 8. The CDR3 covers 17 residues. Written as DNA, the CDR3 is TGTGCCAGCAGTTTGGGGACAGGGTTTGGCGGCAATCAGCCCCAGCATTTT. Translated, it gives CASSLGTGFGGNQPQHF.

In its sample, this clonotype was seen a few times. The chain uses TRBV6-1 and TRBJ2-7; 8 positions match TRBD1. Germline V CDR1 and CDR2: MNHNS, SASEGT. Unmatched junction bases numbered 18, after V lost 7 bases and J lost 1 base. This CDR3 contains 18 residues. CDR3 sequence (DNA): TGTGCCAGCATCGGGGTTGGGACAGGCCAGAAGGGGTCCTACGAGCAGTACGTC. Its protein product is CASIGVGTGQKGSYEQYV.

The chain is built from TRBV5-1 and TRBJ2-1; 13 bases match TRBD2. The junction had 4 bases not matched to a gene; V was cut back by 4 bases and J by 3 bases. The CDR3 has 16 residues. Germline V lookup: CDR1 SGHRS, CDR2 YFSETQ. The CDR3 loop reads CASSLRTSGGYNEQFF. In nucleotides, the CDR3 is TGCGCCAGCAGCCTCAGGACTAGCGGGGGCTACAATGAGCAGTTCTTC.

This clonotype appeared a few times. The chain employs TRBV5-6 and TRBJ2-3; the match to TRBD1 covers 7 bases. The length of the CDR3 is 16 residues. V lost 1 base, J lost 4 bases, and 9 bases stayed unmatched. Per the germline V gene, CDR1 is SGHDT and CDR2 is YYEEEE. The CDR3 here is CASSLRGGRVADTQYF. The CDR3 coding sequence is TGTGCCAGCAGCTTGCGAGGGGGCAGAGTCGCAGATACGCAGTATTTT.

The V gene is TRBV2, the J gene TRBJ2-3, with D perhaps TRBD2 (6 bases). This CDR3 region has 16 residues. V shed 0 bases and J shed 2 bases, with 12 bases lying between them. Germline CDR1 SNHLY, CDR2 FYNNEI. The CDR3 sequence: CASSEAKLAHTDTQYF. CDR3 nucleotide sequence: TGTGCCAGCAGTGAAGCGAAACTAGCTCACACAGATACGCAGTATTTT.

This clonotype was seen a few times. The chain links TRBV20-1 to TRBJ2-5; perhaps D is TRBD1 or TRBD2 (5 bases each). V was cut by 0 bases and J by 0 bases, with 17 bases left in between. CDR1 and CDR2 (germline): DFQATT, SNEGSKA (reference sequence). The CDR3 totals 17 residues. CDR3 DNA sequence: TGCAGTGCTAGAGAGAGGGGCGCCTCTGCGTACCAAGAGACCCAGTACTTC. Translated: CSARERGASAYQETQYF.

V is TRBV18 and J is TRBJ2-4, with no clear D. The V gene's germline CDR1 is KGHSH and CDR2 LQKENI. V lost 2 bases and J 3 bases, leaving 11 bases between the germline ends. The CDR3 spans 15 residues. The CDR3 protein is CASSPDLTGKNIQYF. CDR3 nucleotide sequence: TGTGCCAGCTCACCAGACCTCACGGGCAAAAACATTCAGTACTTC.

This clonotype has a handful of counts. This rearrangement joins TRBV5-1 to TRBJ2-5; 7 bases are a match to TRBD1. In germline, CDR1 is SGHRS, CDR2 YFSETQ. V lost 0 bases to trimming and J lost 5 bases; unmatched junction nucleotides: 7. This CDR3 is built from 15 residues. The CDR3 spells CASSLEDRAVETQYF. The DNA of the CDR3 is TGCGCCAGCAGCTTGGAAGACAGGGCAGTCGAGACCCAGTACTTC.

This clonotype has a handful of counts. The chain joins TRBV29-1 to TRBJ2-1; D call uncertain. Per the germline V gene, CDR1 is SQVTM and CDR2 is ANQGSEA. Trimming removed 4 bases from V and 4 bases from J, with 5 bases in between. CDR3 length: 11 amino acids. The CDR3 DNA is TGCAGCGTTGCCGGTTACAATGAGCAGTTCTTC. Its translation is CSVAGYNEQFF.